This T cell receptor (beta chain) appears in the sequencing data of a study of preoperative IRX-2 immunotherapy in early breast cancer. Measured with immunoSEQ multiplex PCR; TCRdb has only the in-frame clones, and not every one. The repertoire holds about 38,000 clones, with roughly four fifths as singletons. Treatment meaning: preoperative locoregional IRX-2 cytokine immunotherapy. Patients received preoperative, locoregional IRX-2 cytokine immunotherapy in a phase Ib study. Only a few counts were recorded for this clone. The CDR3 is made up of 12 amino acids. Germline CDR1 reads MDHEN; CDR2 reads SYDVKM. Trimming took 4 bases from V and 7 from J, leaving 10 bases between them.

The receptor's source is a human donor with breast cancer. Sequenced here: lymph node tissue, sampled after IRX-2 immunotherapy. V gene TRBV28 combines with J gene TRBJ1-1; no definite D call. The CDR3 DNA reads as TGTGCCAGCAGTTCCTCAGGCCGTGAAGCTTTCTTT. Encoded protein: CASSSSGREAFF.